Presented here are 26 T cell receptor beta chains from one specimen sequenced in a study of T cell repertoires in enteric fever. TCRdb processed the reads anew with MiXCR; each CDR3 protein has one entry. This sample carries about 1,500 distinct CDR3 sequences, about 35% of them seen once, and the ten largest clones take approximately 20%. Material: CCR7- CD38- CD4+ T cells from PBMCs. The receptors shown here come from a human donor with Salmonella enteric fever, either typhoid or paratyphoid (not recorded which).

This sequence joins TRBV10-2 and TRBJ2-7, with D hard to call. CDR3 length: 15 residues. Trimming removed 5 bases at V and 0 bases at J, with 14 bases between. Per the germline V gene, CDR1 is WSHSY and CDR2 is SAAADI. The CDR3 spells CASSTGGTSSYEQYF. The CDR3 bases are TGCGCCAGCAGTACGGGCGGAACAAGCTCCTACGAGCAGTACTTC.

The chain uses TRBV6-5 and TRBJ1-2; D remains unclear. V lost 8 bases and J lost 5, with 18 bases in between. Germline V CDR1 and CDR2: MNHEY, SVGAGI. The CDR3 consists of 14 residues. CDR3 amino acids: CASGDPGRIYGYTF. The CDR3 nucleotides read TGTGCCAGCGGTGATCCGGGCCGCATTTATGGCTACACCTTC.

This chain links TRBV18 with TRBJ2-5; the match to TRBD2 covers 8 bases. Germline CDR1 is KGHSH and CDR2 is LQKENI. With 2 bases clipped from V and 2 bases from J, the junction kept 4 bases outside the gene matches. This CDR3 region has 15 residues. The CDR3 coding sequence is TGTGCCAGCTCACCAGCGGCTAGCGGGCAAGAGACCCAGTACTTC. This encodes CASSPAASGQETQYF.

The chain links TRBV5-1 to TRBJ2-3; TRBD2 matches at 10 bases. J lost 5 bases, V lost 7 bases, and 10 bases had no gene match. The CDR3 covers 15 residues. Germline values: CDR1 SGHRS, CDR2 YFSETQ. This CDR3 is CASAAASGSIDTQYF. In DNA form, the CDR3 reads TGCGCCAGCGCGGCCGCTAGCGGGAGTATAGATACGCAGTATTTT.

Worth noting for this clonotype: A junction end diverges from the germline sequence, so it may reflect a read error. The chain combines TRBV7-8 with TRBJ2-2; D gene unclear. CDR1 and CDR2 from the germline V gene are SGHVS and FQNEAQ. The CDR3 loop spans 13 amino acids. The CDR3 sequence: CDSSSVNTGELFF. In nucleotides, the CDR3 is TGTGACAGCAGCTCAGTGAACACCGGGGAGCTGTTTTTT.

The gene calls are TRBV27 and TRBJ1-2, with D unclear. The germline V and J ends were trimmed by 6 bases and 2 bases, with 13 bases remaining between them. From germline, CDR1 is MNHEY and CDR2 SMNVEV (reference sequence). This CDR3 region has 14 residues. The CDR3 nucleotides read TGTGCCAGCAGGACCCAGACTTCAAACTATGGCTACACCTTC. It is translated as CASRTQTSNYGYTF.

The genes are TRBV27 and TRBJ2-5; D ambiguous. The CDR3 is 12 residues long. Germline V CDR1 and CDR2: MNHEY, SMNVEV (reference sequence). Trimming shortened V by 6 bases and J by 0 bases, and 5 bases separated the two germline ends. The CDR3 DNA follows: TGTGCCAGCAGCACAGACCAAGAGACCCAGTACTTC. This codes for CASSTDQETQYF.

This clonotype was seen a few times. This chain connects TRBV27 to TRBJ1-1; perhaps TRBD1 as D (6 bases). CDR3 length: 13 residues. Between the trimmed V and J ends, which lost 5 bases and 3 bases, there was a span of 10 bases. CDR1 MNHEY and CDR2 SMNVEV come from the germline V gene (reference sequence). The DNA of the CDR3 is TGTGCCAGCAGTCCTCCAGGGGACACTGAAGCTTTCTTT. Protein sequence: CASSPPGDTEAFF.

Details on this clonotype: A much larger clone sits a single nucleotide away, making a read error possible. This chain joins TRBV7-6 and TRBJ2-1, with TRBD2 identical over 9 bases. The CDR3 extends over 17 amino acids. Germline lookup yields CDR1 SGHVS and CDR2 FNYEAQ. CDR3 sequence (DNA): TGTGCCGGCAGCCGCAGTGGAGCGGGAGGTTTAGGCAATGAGCAGTTCTTC. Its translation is CAGSRSGAGGLGNEQFF. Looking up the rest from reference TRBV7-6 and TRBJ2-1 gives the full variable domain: GAGVSQSPRYKVTKRGQDVALRCDPISGHVSLYWYRQALGQGPEFLTYFNYEAQQDKSGLPNDRFSAERPEGSISTLTIQRTEQRDSAMYRCAGSRSGAGGLGNEQFFGPGTRLTVL.

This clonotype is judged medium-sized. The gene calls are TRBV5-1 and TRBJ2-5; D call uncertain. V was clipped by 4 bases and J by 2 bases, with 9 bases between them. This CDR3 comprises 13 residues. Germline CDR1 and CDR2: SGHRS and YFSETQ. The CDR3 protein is CASSRYLQETQYF. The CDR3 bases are TGCGCCAGCAGCCGTTACTTACAAGAGACCCAGTACTTC.

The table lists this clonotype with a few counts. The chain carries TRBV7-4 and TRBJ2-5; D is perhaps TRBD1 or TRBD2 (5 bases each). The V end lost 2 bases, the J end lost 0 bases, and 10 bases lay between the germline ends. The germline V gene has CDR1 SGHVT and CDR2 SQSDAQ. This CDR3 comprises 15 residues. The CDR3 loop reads CASSLHRGHQETQYF. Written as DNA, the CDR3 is TGTGCCAGCAGCTTACACCGGGGCCACCAAGAGACCCAGTACTTC.

CDR3 amino acids: CASSPPVGVGYGYTF. CDR3 nucleotide sequence: TGTGCCAGCTCACCACCGGTAGGGGTCGGCTATGGCTACACCTTC. The gene calls are TRBV18 and TRBJ1-2; tentative D call: TRBD1 (5 bases). Germline CDR1 is KGHSH and CDR2 is LQKENI. This CDR3 has 15 residues. V was cut by 0 bases and J by 4 bases, with 12 bases left in between.

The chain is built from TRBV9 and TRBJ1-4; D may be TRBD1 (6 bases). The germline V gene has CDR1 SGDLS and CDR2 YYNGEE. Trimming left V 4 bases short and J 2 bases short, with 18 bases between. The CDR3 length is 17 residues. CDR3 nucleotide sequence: TGTGCCAGCAGCCACGGAGCGGGGGCTGTGACTAATGAAAAACTGTTTTTT. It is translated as CASSHGAGAVTNEKLFF.

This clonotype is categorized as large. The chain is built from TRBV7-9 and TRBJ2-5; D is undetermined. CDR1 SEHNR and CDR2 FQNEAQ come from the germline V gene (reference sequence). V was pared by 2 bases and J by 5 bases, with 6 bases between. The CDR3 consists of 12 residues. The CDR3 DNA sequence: TGTGCCAGCAGCTTATATGAGGAGACCCAGTACTTC. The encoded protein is CASSLYEETQYF. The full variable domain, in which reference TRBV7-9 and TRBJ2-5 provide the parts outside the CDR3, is DTGVSQNPRHKITKRGQNVTFRCDPISEHNRLYWYRQTLGQGPEFLTYFQNEAQLEKSRLLSDRFSAERPKGSFSTLEIQRTEQGDSAMYLCASSLYEETQYFGPGTRLLVL.

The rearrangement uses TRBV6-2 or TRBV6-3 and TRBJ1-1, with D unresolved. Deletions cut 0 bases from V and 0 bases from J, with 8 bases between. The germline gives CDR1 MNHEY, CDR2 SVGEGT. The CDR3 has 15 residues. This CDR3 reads CASSYSKELNTEAFF. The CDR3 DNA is TGTGCCAGCAGTTACTCGAAGGAGTTGAACACTGAAGCTTTCTTT.

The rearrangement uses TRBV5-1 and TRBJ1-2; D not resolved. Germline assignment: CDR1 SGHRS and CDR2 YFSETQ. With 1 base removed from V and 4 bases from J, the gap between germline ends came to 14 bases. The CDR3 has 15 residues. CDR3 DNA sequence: TGCGCCAGCAGCTTGTCCCGAACCTCCGCCTATGGCTACACCTTC. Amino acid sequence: CASSLSRTSAYGYTF.

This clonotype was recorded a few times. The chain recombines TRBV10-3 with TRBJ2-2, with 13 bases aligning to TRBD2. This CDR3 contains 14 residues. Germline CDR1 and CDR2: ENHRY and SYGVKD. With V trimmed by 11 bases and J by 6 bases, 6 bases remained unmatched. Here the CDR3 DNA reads TGTGCCGGCCGGACTAGCGGGAGTGCCGGGGAGCTGTTTTTT. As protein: CAGRTSGSAGELFF.

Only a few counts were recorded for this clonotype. CDR3 in amino acids: CASSPNGRGHEQYF. The CDR3 region has the DNA TGTGCCAGCTCACCCAATGGAAGGGGTCACGAGCAGTACTTC. The V and J genes are TRBV18 and TRBJ2-7; D perhaps matches TRBD1 (5 bases). The CDR3 totals 14 residues. Germline assignment: CDR1 KGHSH and CDR2 LQKENI. V shed 3 bases and J shed 5 bases, with 14 bases lying between them.

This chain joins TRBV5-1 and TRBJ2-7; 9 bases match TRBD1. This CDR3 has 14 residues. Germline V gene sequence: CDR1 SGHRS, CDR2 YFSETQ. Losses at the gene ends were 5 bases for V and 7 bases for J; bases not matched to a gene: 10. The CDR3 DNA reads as TGCGCCAGCAGTACCGGGACAGGGCGTCAGGAGCAGTACTTC. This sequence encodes CASSTGTGRQEQYF.

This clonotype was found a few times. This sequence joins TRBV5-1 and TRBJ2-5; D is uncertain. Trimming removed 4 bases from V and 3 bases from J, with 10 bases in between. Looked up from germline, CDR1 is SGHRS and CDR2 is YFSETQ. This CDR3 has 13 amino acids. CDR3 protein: CASSQTLKETQYF. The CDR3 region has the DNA TGCGCCAGCAGCCAAACCCTCAAAGAGACCCAGTACTTC.

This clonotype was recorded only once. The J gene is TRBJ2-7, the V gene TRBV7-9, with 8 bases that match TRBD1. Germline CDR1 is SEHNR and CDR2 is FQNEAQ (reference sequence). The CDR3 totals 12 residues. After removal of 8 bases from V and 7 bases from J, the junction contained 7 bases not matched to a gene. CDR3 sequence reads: CASERQGLEQYF. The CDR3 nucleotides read TGTGCCAGCGAAAGACAGGGGTTGGAGCAGTACTTC.

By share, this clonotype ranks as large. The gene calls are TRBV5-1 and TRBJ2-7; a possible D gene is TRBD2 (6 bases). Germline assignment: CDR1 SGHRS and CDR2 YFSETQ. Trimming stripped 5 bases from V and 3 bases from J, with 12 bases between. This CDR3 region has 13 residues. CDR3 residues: CASRLATYYEQYF. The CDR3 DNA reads TGCGCCAGCAGGCTAGCGACCTACTACGAGCAGTACTTC.

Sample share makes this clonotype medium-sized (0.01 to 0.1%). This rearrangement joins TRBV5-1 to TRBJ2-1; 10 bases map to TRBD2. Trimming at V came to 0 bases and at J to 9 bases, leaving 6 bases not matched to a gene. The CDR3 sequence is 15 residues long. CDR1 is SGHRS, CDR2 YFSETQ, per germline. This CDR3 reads CASSLGLAGVVEQFF. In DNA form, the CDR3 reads TGCGCCAGCAGCTTGGGGCTAGCGGGAGTCGTTGAGCAGTTCTTC.

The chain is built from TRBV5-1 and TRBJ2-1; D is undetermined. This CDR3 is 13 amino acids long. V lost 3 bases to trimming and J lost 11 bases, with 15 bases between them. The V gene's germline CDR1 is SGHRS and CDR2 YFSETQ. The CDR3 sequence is CASSSHAGPQQFF. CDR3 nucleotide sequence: TGCGCCAGCAGCTCGCACGCCGGGCCTCAGCAGTTCTTC.

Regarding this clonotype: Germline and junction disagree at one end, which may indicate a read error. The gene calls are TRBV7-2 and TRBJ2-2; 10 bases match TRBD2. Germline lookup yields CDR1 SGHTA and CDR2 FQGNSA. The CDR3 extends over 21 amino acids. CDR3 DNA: TGTGCCAGCAGCAAAAAGAGATCCGGGACTAGCGTTACTACGAACAACGGGGAGCTGTTTTTT. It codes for CASSKKRSGTSVTTNNGELFF.

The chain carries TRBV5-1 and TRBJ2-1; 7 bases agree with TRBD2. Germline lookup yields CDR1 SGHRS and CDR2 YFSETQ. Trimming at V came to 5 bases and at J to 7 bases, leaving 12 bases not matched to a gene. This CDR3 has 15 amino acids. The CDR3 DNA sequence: TGCGCCAGCAGGATGACTGCCGGACTAGGGAATGAGCAGTTCTTC. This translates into CASRMTAGLGNEQFF.